This T cell receptor beta chain was sequenced during a study of molecular identifiers for immune sequencing clone quantification. MiXCR was run by TCRdb on the PCR reads, yielding one entry per CDR3 protein. The sample has about 97,000 distinct CDR3 sequences, approximately 24% seen once. This clonotype has at least ten counts. Germline assignment: CDR1 MDHEN and CDR2 SYDVKM. The CDR3 has 15 amino acids. The V end was cut by 5 bases, the J end by 3 bases, with 16 bases between. Naive CD8 sequencing libraries were generated from around 18,000 to 910,000 sorted cells, with 10%, 30% or 50% RNA as input. The sample consisted of naive CD8+ T cells from blood, with Jurkat cell RNA spiked in. Specified subset: FACS-sorted CD8+CD4-CCR7+CD45RA+ naive T cells. The chain couples TRBV28 to TRBJ2-5; D not certain. The TCR originated in a human donor in good health. Some libraries in this study had Jurkat cell RNA spiked in. The CDR3 sequence is CASSPQTALEETQYF. CDR3 nucleotides: TGTGCCAGCAGTCCACAAACAGCCCTGGAAGAGACCCAGTACTTC.